The present TCR beta chain was sequenced within a study of T-cell reconstitution after alpha-beta-depleted transplantation in children. The TCRbeta library incorporated unique molecular identifiers. Via MiXCR, TCRdb re-called the PCR reads, giving one row per CDR3 protein. The data show some 200,000 distinct CDR3 sequences, under 9.5% seen once. The TCR was taken from a human donor who donated a stem cell graft to a child with acute lymphoblastic leukemia. The material sequenced was PBMCs from the stem cell graft donor, taken from the stem cell graft.

The CDR3 sequence is CASAGYAGLDGYTF. In nucleotides, the CDR3 is TGTGCCAGCGCTGGGTATGCAGGGCTGGATGGCTACACCTTC. The chain is built from TRBV7-2 and TRBJ1-2; weak D call: TRBD1 (5 bases). V gave up 8 bases and J gave up 6 bases, with 19 bases separating them. Germline V lookup: CDR1 SGHTA, CDR2 FQGNSA. CDR3 length: 14 amino acids.